One sample yielded the 25 T cell receptor beta chains listed below, sequenced in a study of T cell repertoires in cytomegalovirus infection. Their antigens remain unidentified. TCRdb independently ran MiXCR on the reads; one entry per CDR3 protein. The profile shows around 900,000 distinct CDR3 sequences, roughly a third of them singletons. This sample comprised cultured CD8+ T cells from PBMCs, obtained from culture after CMV antigen stimulation. Receptors were obtained from a human donor in good health (CMV status not recorded). Some clones in this sample may be carry-over from other donors' samples.

This clonotype was seen only a few times. CDR3 coding DNA: TGTGCCAGCAGTTTAAAGGGAAGGCGGAGCTCCTACAATGAGCAGTTCTTC. Its protein product is CASSLKGRRSSYNEQFF. The chain joins TRBV12-3 or TRBV12-4 to TRBJ2-1; no clear D gene. V was cut by 2 bases and J by 0 bases, with 14 bases left in between. The CDR3 contains 17 residues.

This clonotype was seen a few times. This chain uses TRBV7-9 with TRBJ2-5; D remains ambiguous. The V end was cut by 1 base, the J end by 6 bases, with 12 bases between. The CDR3 spans 14 residues. Germline-derived CDR1 and CDR2 are SEHNR and FQNEAQ (reference sequence). The CDR3 nucleotides read TGTGCCAGCAGCTTAGATGAAGGCTTGAAGACCCAGTACTTC. It translates to CASSLDEGLKTQYF. Based on the CDR3 plus reference TRBV7-9 and TRBJ2-5, the full variable domain is DTGVSQNPRHKITKRGQNVTFRCDPISEHNRLYWYRQTLGQGPEFLTYFQNEAQLEKSRLLSDRFSAERPKGSFSTLEIQRTEQGDSAMYLCASSLDEGLKTQYFGPGTRLLVL.

This clonotype turned up a few times. The J gene is TRBJ1-4, the V gene TRBV18; D is unresolved. The CDR3 has 14 amino acids. V was shortened by 2 bases and J by 8 bases, with 12 bases between the two germline ends. Per germline, CDR1 KGHSH and CDR2 LQKENI. Written as DNA, the CDR3 is TGTGCCAGCTCACCAGGACGGGGTCGGGAAAAACTGTTTTTT. Translating gives CASSPGRGREKLFF. The variable domain in full, with the rest retrieved from reference TRBV18 and TRBJ1-4, is NAGVMQNPRHLVRRRGQEARLRCSPMKGHSHVYWYRQLPEEGLKFMVYLQKENIIDESGMPKERFSAEFPKEGPSILRIQQVVRGDSAAYFCASSPGRGREKLFFGSGTQLSVL.

The table lists this clonotype with a few counts. This rearrangement joins TRBV7-6 to TRBJ1-5; maybe TRBD1 (5 bases). The ends were cut back, 2 bases at V and 3 bases at J, with 11 bases in the middle. The CDR3 is 15 residues long. Germline V gene sequence: CDR1 SGHVS, CDR2 FNYEAQ. Here the CDR3 reads CASSLSRQNNQPQHF. The CDR3 nucleotides are TGTGCCAGCAGCTTATCCCGACAGAACAATCAGCCCCAGCATTTT.

This chain links TRBV5-1 with TRBJ1-2, with 10 positions matching TRBD1. The CDR3 is 16 amino acids. Germline CDR1 reads SGHRS; CDR2 reads YFSETQ. J was trimmed by 2 bases and V by 0 bases; bases with no gene match: 4. As DNA, the CDR3 is TGCGCCAGCAGCTTGGAGGTGACAGGGGGCAACTATGGCTACACCTTC. Encoded protein: CASSLEVTGGNYGYTF.

Only a few counts were recorded for this clonotype. The chain links TRBV5-5 to TRBJ2-7; D gene unclear. CDR1 and CDR2 from the germline V gene are SGHKS and YYEKEE (reference sequence). The CDR3 is made up of 14 amino acids. Trimming removed 2 bases at V and 2 bases at J, with 11 bases between. This CDR3 is CASSFSNGAYEQYV. The CDR3 nucleotides read TGTGCCAGCAGCTTCAGTAACGGTGCCTACGAGCAGTACGTC.

This clonotype was counted many times. The rearrangement links TRBV7-9 to TRBJ1-2; D not certain. Looked up from germline, CDR1 is SEHNR and CDR2 is FQNEAQ (reference sequence). This CDR3 is built from 14 residues. Trimming cost V 5 bases and J 4 bases, with 14 bases left between them. This CDR3 is CASSPPGLVYGYTF. Written as DNA, the CDR3 is TGTGCCAGCAGCCCGCCGGGGTTGGTCTATGGCTACACCTTC.

As DNA, the CDR3 is TGTGCCAGCAGCTTAAGACCCGGTCGGAACACTGAAGCTTTCTTT. Amino acid sequence: CASSLRPGRNTEAFF. The V call is TRBV11-2, the J call TRBJ1-1; D not resolved. CDR3 length: 15 residues. Germline CDR1 reads SGHAT; CDR2 reads FQNNGV. With 2 bases removed from V and 1 base from J, the gap between germline ends came to 11 bases.

Concerning this clonotype itself: At one boundary the junction diverges from the germline segment, which might be a read error. The genes are TRBV27 and TRBJ1-6, with D unclear. Germline lookup yields CDR1 MNHEY and CDR2 SMNVEV (reference sequence). This CDR3 has 16 residues. CDR3 coding DNA: TGTGCCAGCAGTCGAAGCCGTAGCTCCTATACTTCACCCCTCCACTTT. Translating gives CASSRSRSSYTSPLHF.

This chain links TRBV7-9 with TRBJ1-2; TRBD1 matches at 8 bases. This CDR3 has 17 amino acids. The germline gives CDR1 SEHNR, CDR2 FQNEAQ (reference sequence). Trimming cost V 5 bases and J 5 bases; bases outside gene matches: 16. The CDR3 sequence is CASSPSTGTGTLYGYTF. The CDR3 DNA reads TGTGCCAGCAGCCCTTCTACAGGGACAGGAACCTTATATGGCTACACCTTC.

This clonotype was seen repeatedly, ten times or more. The chain uses TRBV7-6 and TRBJ1-6; 7 bases align to TRBD1. J was trimmed by 8 bases and V by 3 bases; bases with no gene match: 4. The CDR3 extends over 14 amino acids. The germline V gene encodes CDR1 SGHVS and CDR2 FNYEAQ. CDR3 bases: TGTGCCAGCAGCTTCGGGCAGGGGGATTCACCCCTCCACTTT. It codes for CASSFGQGDSPLHF.

The J gene is TRBJ2-2, the V gene TRBV4-1, with D perhaps matching TRBD1 (6 bases). The V end was cut by 4 bases, the J end by 2 bases, with 11 bases between. The CDR3 has 15 amino acids. Germline lookup yields CDR1 MGHRA and CDR2 YSYEKL. Here the CDR3 reads CASSPGTINTGELFF. In DNA form, the CDR3 reads TGCGCCAGCAGCCCCGGGACAATAAACACCGGGGAGCTGTTTTTT.

This chain connects TRBV5-6 to TRBJ1-2, with 8 bases matching TRBD1. There are 12 residues in the CDR3. The V segment lost 5 bases and the J segment 8 bases; nucleotides outside the gene matches: 5. Per germline, CDR1 SGHDT and CDR2 YYEEEE. The CDR3 region has the DNA TGTGCCAGCAGTCAGGGGGCGCAGGGCTACACCTTC. Amino acids: CASSQGAQGYTF.

The chain employs TRBV4-3 and TRBJ1-3; D perhaps matches TRBD1 (5 bases). V lost 1 base and J 4 bases, leaving 11 bases between the germline ends. This CDR3 is built from 15 residues. CDR1 LGHNA and CDR2 YSLEER come from the germline V gene. CDR3 loop: CASSQVLQEGNTIYF. CDR3 sequence (DNA): TGCGCCAGCAGCCAAGTTTTACAGGAGGGAAACACCATATATTTT.

V is TRBV5-4 and J is TRBJ1-2, with D possibly matching TRBD1 (6 bases). CDR1 is SGHNT and CDR2 is YYREEE in the germline V gene (reference sequence). Trimming removed 7 bases at V and 7 bases at J, with 17 bases between. CDR3 length: 13 residues. The CDR3 DNA reads TGTGCCAGCGGCTCTTCGGGGGCGAGTGGCTACACCTTC. It yields the protein CASGSSGASGYTF.

On this clonotype itself: This may come from a read error, since a much larger clone is one base off. The chain has TRBV7-2 and TRBJ2-4, with 8 positions matching TRBD1. This CDR3 is 16 amino acids long. V gave up 7 bases and J gave up 1 base; unmatched junction bases: 9. The germline gives CDR1 SGHTA, CDR2 FQGNSA. The DNA of the CDR3 is TGTGCCAGCAAAACCAGGGGGCTCTCTGCCAAAAACATTCAGTACTTC. Its protein product is CASKTRGLSAKNIQYF.

The chain carries TRBV6-1 and TRBJ2-1; TRBD2 might be the D (5 bases). The V end was cut by 7 bases, the J end by 2 bases, with 9 bases between. This CDR3 is built from 13 residues. Germline CDR1 and CDR2: MNHNS and SASEGT. CDR3 DNA sequence: TGTGCCAGCACTACGGGAACCTACAATGAGCAGTTCTTC. This codes for CASTTGTYNEQFF.

V is TRBV20-1 and J is TRBJ2-7; the D gene is possibly TRBD2 (5 bases). V was cut by 0 bases and J by 3 bases, with 12 bases left in between. CDR3 length equals 14 residues. The germline V gene has CDR1 DFQATT and CDR2 SNEGSKA (reference sequence). The CDR3 region is CSARDTGIFYEQYF. In DNA form, the CDR3 reads TGCAGTGCTAGAGATACGGGGATCTTCTACGAGCAGTACTTC.

This clonotype has just a few counts. This chain links TRBV5-4 with TRBJ1-5; TRBD1 matches at 11 bases. Germline V CDR1 and CDR2: SGHNT, YYREEE (reference sequence). The junction had 2 bases not matched to a gene; V was cut back by 0 bases and J by 6 bases. This CDR3 is 15 amino acids long. CDR3 sequence reads: CASSLGTGGGQPQHF. As DNA, the CDR3 is TGTGCCAGCAGCTTGGGGACAGGGGGCGGTCAGCCCCAGCATTTT.

This clonotype has more than one count but fewer than ten. The rearrangement joins TRBV6-2 or TRBV6-3 to TRBJ2-4; 9 bases line up with TRBD1. The junction had 4 bases not matched to a gene; V was cut back by 6 bases and J by 13 bases. Germline V gene lookup returns CDR1 MNHEY and CDR2 SVGEGT. The CDR3 covers 11 residues. The CDR3 protein is CASSPGTGQYF. The CDR3 DNA reads as TGTGCCAGCAGCCCCGGGACAGGGCAGTACTTC.

This clonotype showed up just a few times. This chain connects TRBV7-9 to TRBJ2-7; D is unresolved. The germline V gene encodes CDR1 SEHNR and CDR2 FQNEAQ (reference sequence). The CDR3 runs 16 residues. V was pared by 4 bases and J by 6 bases, with 22 bases between. CDR3 sequence: CASSSTPLGPSGEQYF. CDR3 DNA: TGTGCCAGCAGCTCAACCCCGCTCGGCCCCTCGGGCGAGCAGTACTTC.

This chain connects TRBV6-2 or TRBV6-3 to TRBJ1-1; TRBD1 might be the D (5 bases). Trimming took 7 bases from V and 0 from J, leaving 9 bases between them. The CDR3 runs to 13 residues. From germline, CDR1 is MNHEY and CDR2 SVGEGT. The CDR3 bases are TGTGCCAGCACGTCGGACATGAACACTGAAGCTTTCTTT. This gives the protein CASTSDMNTEAFF.

The rearrangement links TRBV5-6 to TRBJ2-3; D not resolved. This CDR3 spans 15 amino acids. The germline gives CDR1 SGHDT, CDR2 YYEEEE. Trimming removed 5 bases at V and 6 bases at J, with 19 bases between. This CDR3 is CASSFRLDSDDTQYF. CDR3 nucleotides: TGTGCCAGCAGTTTTCGGCTAGACTCCGACGATACGCAGTATTTT.

DNA for the CDR3: TGTGCCAGCACCTTCGGACTTGTCCAGGGATATAGCAATCAGCCCCAGCATTTT. Protein sequence: CASTFGLVQGYSNQPQHF. V gene TRBV27 combines with J gene TRBJ1-5; tentative D call: TRBD1 (5 bases). Germline CDR1 MNHEY, CDR2 SMNVEV (reference sequence). This CDR3 is built from 18 residues. V gave up 7 bases and J gave up 0 bases, with 22 bases separating them.

V is TRBV5-5 and J is TRBJ1-4; 11 positions agree with TRBD1. CDR3 size: 15 residues. The V and J ends lost 3 bases and 7 bases, in that order; junction bases with no gene match: 5. CDR1 and CDR2 from the germline V gene are SGHKS and YYEKEE (reference sequence). DNA of the CDR3: TGTGCCAGCAGCTCCCCCGGGACAGGGGGTGAAAAACTGTTTTTT. Translation gives CASSSPGTGGEKLFF.